This TCR beta chain was documented in a study of blood T cell repertoires in COVID-19. Study background: COVID-19 samples collected from the United States, Italy and Spain covered acute and convalescent phases.

The authors' processing: By means of reference gene primer amplification, nucleated cell counts were estimated. Measured with immunoSEQ multiplex PCR; TCRdb has only the in-frame clones, and not every one. That table gives V, J and clone size, and the DNA gave D and trimming. Among 88,000 or so clones listed, 85% were seen once. The CDR3 length is 15 residues. CDR1 is SGHKS, CDR2 YYEKEE, per germline (reference sequence). The J segment lost 3 bases and the V segment lost 0 bases, leaving 4 bases of the junction unmatched. V usage is TRBV5-5 and J usage is TRBJ1-1; 8 bases match TRBD1. This clonotype originated in a man in his fifties or sixties with acute or convalescent COVID-19. Sequenced sample: peripheral blood. The CDR3 here is CASSLVGQGDTEAFF. The CDR3 DNA reads TGTGCCAGCAGCTTGGTAGGACAGGGAGACACTGAAGCTTTCTTT.